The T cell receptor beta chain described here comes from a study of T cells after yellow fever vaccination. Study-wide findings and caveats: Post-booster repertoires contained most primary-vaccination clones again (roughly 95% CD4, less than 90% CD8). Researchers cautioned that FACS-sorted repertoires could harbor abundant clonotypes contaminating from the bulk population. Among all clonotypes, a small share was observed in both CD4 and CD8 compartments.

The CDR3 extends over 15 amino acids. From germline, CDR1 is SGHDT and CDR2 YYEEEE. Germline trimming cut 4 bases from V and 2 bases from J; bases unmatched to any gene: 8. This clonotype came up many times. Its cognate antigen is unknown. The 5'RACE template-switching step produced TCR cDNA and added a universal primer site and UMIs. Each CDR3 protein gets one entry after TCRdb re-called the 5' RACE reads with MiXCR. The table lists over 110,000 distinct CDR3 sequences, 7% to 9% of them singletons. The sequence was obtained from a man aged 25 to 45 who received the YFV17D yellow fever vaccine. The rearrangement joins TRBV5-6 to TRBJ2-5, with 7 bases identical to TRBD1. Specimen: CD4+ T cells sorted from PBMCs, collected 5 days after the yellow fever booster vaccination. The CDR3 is CASSHRQGGQETQYF. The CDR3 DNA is TGTGCCAGCAGCCATAGACAGGGCGGGCAAGAGACCCAGTACTTC.